This T cell receptor (beta chain) was sequenced for a study of technical replicates of blood from several donors. CDR3 size: 17 residues. In germline, CDR1 is MGHRA, CDR2 YSYEKL. Trimming left V 1 base short and J 1 base short, with 14 bases between. The data were produced by immunoSEQ multiplex PCR, yet TCRdb's version contains in-frame clones alone and is incomplete. Of 98,000 or so clones in the sample, around 95% were seen once. This chain links TRBV4-1 with TRBJ2-1; D is uncertain. The sequencing input was T cells isolated from PBMCs. The clonotype originates from a human donor in good health. In nucleotides, the CDR3 is TGCGCCAGCAGCCAAGTTCGGCTGACTCGGTCCTACAATGAGCAGTTCTTC. This sequence encodes CASSQVRLTRSYNEQFF.